This is a list of T cell receptor beta chains from one sample in a study of naive and memory T cell subsets. A single record per CDR3 protein comes from TCRdb applying MiXCR to the 5' RACE reads. The profile shows about 48,000 distinct CDR3 sequences, over 3.5% of them singletons. These receptors came from a female donor in good health. Each CDR3 is given with its conserved first and last residue. A D gene is named only where the DNA matches it firmly. Not every row has a clone size; where given, it reads once, few, many or a size class.

NA	TRBV7-9	many	TRBJ2-5	TGTGCCAGCACGCAACAAGAGACCCAGTACTTC	CASTQQETQYF
NA	TRBV6-1	many	TRBJ2-4	TGTGCCAGCAGGACGGGAGTGGGAGTGTTTTTAGACATTCAGTACTTC	CASRTGVGVFLDIQYF
NA	TRBV7-8	few	TRBJ2-4	TGTGCCAGCAGCCGAACCGAAATCAGCGGTTTCATTCAGTACTTC	CASSRTEISGFIQYF
NA	TRBV11-2	few	TRBJ2-2	TGTGCCAGCAGCTTAGTCGTGGTGTCCGGGGAGCTGTTTTTT	CASSLVVVSGELFF
NA	TRBV28	many	TRBJ1-1	TGTGCCAGCAGTTTAAGGGGGATTGAAGCTTTCTTT	CASSLRGIEAFF
TRBD1	TRBV2	many	TRBJ2-2	TGTGCCAGCAGGGGGACAGGGCAGAACACCGGGGAGCTGTTTTTT	CASRGTGQNTGELFF
TRBD2	TRBV6-5	many	TRBJ2-2	TGTGCCAGCAGCCTTAGCGGGATCTCGAACACCGGGGAGCTGTTTTTT	CASSLSGISNTGELFF
TRBD2	TRBV5-4	NA	TRBJ2-7	TGTGCCAGCAGCTCCCCGGGACTAGCGTCCTACGAGCAGTACTTC	CASSSPGLASYEQYF
NA	TRBV25-1	many	TRBJ1-1	TGTGCCAGCAGTGCCACAGGGTTAGGTGAAGCTTTCTTT	CASSATGLGEAFF
NA	TRBV25-1	many	TRBJ1-1	TGTGCCAGCAGTGAATACAGGGATGGGGTGACTGAAGCTTTCTTT	CASSEYRDGVTEAFF
NA	TRBV27	many	TRBJ2-2	TGTGCCAGCAGTTTATTCTTTCGGGTGTCGGCCGGGGAGCTGTTTTTT	CASSLFFRVSAGELFF
NA	TRBV3-1	many	TRBJ1-3	TGTGCCAGCAGCTCAGGCTTCTCTGGAAACACCATATATTTT	CASSSGFSGNTIYF
NA	TRBV6-1	many	TRBJ1-4	TGTGCCAGCAGTGAATGGGGGACGGGAACCGAAAAACTGTTTTTT	CASSEWGTGTEKLFF
NA	TRBV12-3/TRBV12-4	NA	TRBJ2-1	TGTGCCAGCAGTTTACGTCGGTGGGTCTCTTGGGTCTTC	CASSLRRWVSWVF
NA	TRBV11-2	few	TRBJ2-4	TGTGCCAGCAGCGGCGCCGAGGCGGAAGTGAAAAACATTCAGTACTTC	CASSGAEAEVKNIQYF
NA	TRBV11-3	NA	TRBJ2-2	TGTGCCAGCAGCTTGGTGTCAGGGGACTCCGGGGAGCTGTTTTTT	CASSLVSGDSGELFF
TRBD1	TRBV5-6	few	TRBJ1-5	TGTGCCAGCAGCCGGGACAGGGCCAATCAGCCCCAGCATTTT	CASSRDRANQPQHF
TRBD2	TRBV28	many	TRBJ2-1	TGTGCCAGCAGTTTATCCAAGCAGGCTAGCGGGAGGGTCTACAATGAGCAGTTCTTC	CASSLSKQASGRVYNEQFF
TRBD2	TRBV14	many	TRBJ2-1	TGTGCCAGCAGCCAATTAATTGGACTAGGCCCGCAGTTCTTC	CASSQLIGLGPQFF
TRBD2	TRBV5-6	many	TRBJ2-5	TGTGCCAGCAGCTTGGGCCCTAGCGGGAGTAACCAAGAGACCCAGTACTTC	CASSLGPSGSNQETQYF
TRBD2	TRBV20-1	many	TRBJ2-7	TGCAGTGCTAAAACCCTAGCGGCCCTCTACGAGCAGTACTTC	CSAKTLAALYEQYF
TRBD2	TRBV5-4	NA	TRBJ2-3	TGTGCCAGCAGGCCAGCGGGAGGGTGGACAGATACGCAGTATTTT	CASRPAGGWTDTQYF
TRBD1	TRBV29-1	many	TRBJ1-1	TGCAGCGTTCGAGAGGGGGCCCGTTCCCCTGAAGCTTTCTTT	CSVREGARSPEAFF
NA	TRBV14	NA	TRBJ2-3	TGTGCCAGCAGCTCGGGCCCAGATACGCAGTATTTT	CASSSGPDTQYF
NA	TRBV9	many	TRBJ1-5	TGTGCCAGCAGCGCACTTGGCGACATAATCCAGCCCCAGCATTTT	CASSALGDIIQPQHF
TRBD1	TRBV18	many	TRBJ2-1	TGTGCCAGCTCACCTTATCCGGGACAGGGGATCAATGAGCAGTTCTTC	CASSPYPGQGINEQFF
NA	TRBV29-1	many	TRBJ2-5	TGCAGCACGGGACCGAGCACCCAAGAGACCCAGTACTTC	CSTGPSTQETQYF
TRBD1	TRBV5-1	many	TRBJ1-2	TGCGCCAGCAGCATGGGACAGGGAGGCTATGGCTACACCTTC	CASSMGQGGYGYTF
TRBD1	TRBV6-5	NA	TRBJ1-4	TGTGCCAGCAGTTGGGGACAGGGGGCTTCTGAAAAACTGTTTTTT	CASSWGQGASEKLFF
TRBD1	TRBV15	NA	TRBJ1-2	TGTGCCACCAGCAGGTCCGGGACAGGCTATGGCTACACCTTC	CATSRSGTGYGYTF
NA	TRBV3-1	many	TRBJ1-3	TGTGCCAGCAGCCAAGCGATAGGGTCTGGAAACACCATATATTTT	CASSQAIGSGNTIYF
TRBD1	TRBV28	few	TRBJ2-2	TGTGCCAGCAGTCGGACAGGGGTGATGTACAGGGAGCTGTTTTTT	CASSRTGVMYRELFF
NA	TRBV28	many	TRBJ2-2	TGTGCCAGCAGTTATGTGAAGGTCACCGGGGAGCTGTTTTTT	CASSYVKVTGELFF
NA	TRBV6-5	many	TRBJ1-1	TGTGCCAGCAGCAAAACAGGGCGGTCTGAAGCTTTCTTT	CASSKTGRSEAFF
TRBD1	TRBV6-2/TRBV6-3	many	TRBJ1-5	TGTGCCAGCAGACCGGACAGGGTGAATCAGCCCCAGCATTTT	CASRPDRVNQPQHF
TRBD1	TRBV6-2/TRBV6-3	many	TRBJ2-7	TGTGCCAGCAGCCGCGGGACAGGGGCTCCCTACGAGCAGTACTTC	CASSRGTGAPYEQYF
TRBD1	TRBV12-3/TRBV12-4	many	TRBJ2-3	TGTGCCAGCAGTCATGGGACAGGGTCAGATACGCAGTATTTT	CASSHGTGSDTQYF
NA	TRBV20-1	many	TRBJ1-1	TGCAGTGCTTTCGACAAGGGGGGGAACACTGAAGCTTTCTTT	CSAFDKGGNTEAFF
NA	TRBV6-6	NA	TRBJ2-1	TGTGCCAGCAGACCTGGAGCCTCCTACAATGAGCAGTTCTTC	CASRPGASYNEQFF
TRBD2	TRBV6-2/TRBV6-3	many	TRBJ2-4	TGTGCCAGCAGTTACTCGACTAGCGGGAGAGAAAACATTCAGTACTTC	CASSYSTSGRENIQYF